This TCR beta chain was sequenced in a study of cytomegalovirus exposure and HLA in healthy donors. This clone was seen a single time. Its specificity is unknown. The table came from immunoSEQ multiplex PCR; TCRdb's copy has only in-frame clones and leaves some out. Of 100,000 to 120,000 clones detected, around nine tenths appear once; the ten largest clones hold around 1.8%. Whole-study findings and limits: Most TCR sequences proved rare, with some public TCRs found in many donors. About 180 TCR beta chains were listed as cytomegalovirus-associated. Confirmation in vitro established that a few CMV-associated chains were specific for CMV antigens.

This sequence originates from a woman aged 18-29 years in good health and CMV-seronegative. The sequencing sample was made of PBMCs.

In DNA, the CDR3 is TGTGCCAGCAGCCCGGCCGGGACAGGGGTTGGAAACACCATATATTTT. Its protein is CASSPAGTGVGNTIYF. The rearrangement uses TRBV5-4 and TRBJ1-3, with TRBD1 identical over 10 bases. J was trimmed by 3 bases and V by 4 bases; bases with no gene match: 7. Looked up from germline, CDR1 is SGHNT and CDR2 is YYREEE (reference sequence). The CDR3 covers 16 residues.